This T cell receptor beta chain was recovered during a study of blood T cell repertoires in COVID-19. For the study at large: Acute and convalescent COVID-19 samples came from the United States, Italy and Spain. PBMCs, B-cell-depleted T cells, or T cells were the source of the cDNA or gDNA that made up the material.

This clone was detected only once. In the original analysis: Quantification of nucleated cells was approximated via reference gene primer amplification. TCRdb's table, derived via immunoSEQ multiplex PCR, lists solely in-frame clones and lacks some. V, J and clone size derive from that table, while D and trimming were established from the DNA sequence. Here the sample spans 200,000 to 250,000 clones, roughly 84% being singletons. Sample: peripheral blood. This receptor was obtained from a woman older than 75 with acute or convalescent COVID-19.

The CDR3 DNA reads TGTGCCAGCAGTTTAGACACCTACTATGGCTACACCTTC. Translated, it gives CASSLDTYYGYTF. The chain links TRBV12-3 or TRBV12-4 to TRBJ1-2; no reliable D call. The CDR3 extends over 13 amino acids. Trimming cost V 1 base and J 3 bases, with 6 bases left between them.